This T cell receptor (beta chain) was sequenced for a study of T cell repertoires in cytomegalovirus infection. General study points: HLA-C-restricted, CMV-specific TCR beta clonotypes were dominant ex vivo.

A few counts support this clonotype. Its antigen is as yet unknown. V lost 0 bases to trimming and J lost 3 bases; unmatched junction nucleotides: 17. The length of the CDR3 is 21 residues. One entry per CDR3 protein, called by TCRdb with MiXCR from the reads. This sample has about 100,000 distinct CDR3 sequences; approximately 30% occur once, and the top ten carry less than 75%. This chain links TRBV23-1 with TRBJ2-1; 10 bases align to TRBD2. TRBV23-1 is treated as an ORF (open reading frame) with a function not yet certain. This receptor was taken from a human donor in good health (CMV status not recorded). Some clones in this sample may be carry-over from other donors' samples. Source: CD8+ T cells from cultured PBMCs, taken from culture after CMV antigen stimulation. The CDR3 DNA reads as TGCGCCAGCAGTCAATCAGTTGATGGGCTAGCGGGGGAGTTCCGCTACAATGAGCAGTTCTTC. Encoded protein: CASSQSVDGLAGEFRYNEQFF.